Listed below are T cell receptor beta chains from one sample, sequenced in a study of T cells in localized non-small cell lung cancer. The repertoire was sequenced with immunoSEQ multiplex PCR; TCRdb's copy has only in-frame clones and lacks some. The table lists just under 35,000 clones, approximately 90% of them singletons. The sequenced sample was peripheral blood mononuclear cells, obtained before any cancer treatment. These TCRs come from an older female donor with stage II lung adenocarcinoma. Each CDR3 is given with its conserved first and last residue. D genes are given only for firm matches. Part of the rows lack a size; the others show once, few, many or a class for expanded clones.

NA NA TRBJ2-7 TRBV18 TGTGCCAGCTCCCCGGACAGAAATTCCTACGAGCAGTACTTC CASSPDRNSYEQYF
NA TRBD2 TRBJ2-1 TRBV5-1 TGCGCCAGCAGCTTGGACGGGAGGGCCATCGATGAGCAGTTCTTC CASSLDGRAIDEQFF
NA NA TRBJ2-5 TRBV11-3 TGTGCCAGCAGCTTACGGTTTCAAGAGACCCAGTACTTC CASSLRFQETQYF
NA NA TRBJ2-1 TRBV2 TGTGCCAGCTTGAACGAGCGGCCCTACAATGAGCAGTTCTTC CASLNERPYNEQFF
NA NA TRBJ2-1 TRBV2 TGTGCCAGCAGTTCCCGGACTCGAATTGAGCAGTTCTTC CASSSRTRIEQFF
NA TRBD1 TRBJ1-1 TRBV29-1 TGCAGCGTTCTACCGGGACAGGGGGCCTCGAGCACTGAAGCTTTCTTT CSVLPGQGASSTEAFF
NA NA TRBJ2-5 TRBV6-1 TGTGCCAGCAGTGAAGACGGCGGGGGCTCGGAGACCCAGTACTTC CASSEDGGGSETQYF
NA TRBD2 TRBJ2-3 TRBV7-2 TGTGCCAGCAGGGTCCTAGCGGGACCTCGGGCCCCAGATACGCAGTATTTT CASRVLAGPRAPDTQYF
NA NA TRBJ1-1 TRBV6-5 TGTGCCAGCAGTTACTCGGGGGAGGCTTTCTTT CASSYSGEAFF
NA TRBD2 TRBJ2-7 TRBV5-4 TGTGCCAGCAGCCCCGGGGTAGCGGGGGCCGCCTACGAGCAGTACTTC CASSPGVAGAAYEQYF
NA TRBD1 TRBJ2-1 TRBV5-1 TGCGCCAGCAGCTTGGGGACAGGGGGCTCCAATGAGCAGTTCTTC CASSLGTGGSNEQFF
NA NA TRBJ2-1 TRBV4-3 TGCGCCAGCAGCCCAGGAGGGTCCTACAATGAGCAGTTCTTC CASSPGGSYNEQFF
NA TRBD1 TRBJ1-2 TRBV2 TGTGCCAGCAGTGCAGGGACAGGGTCGGGGAACTATGGCTACACCTTC CASSAGTGSGNYGYTF
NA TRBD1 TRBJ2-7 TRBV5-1 TGCGCCAGCAGCTTGACTACAGGGGCCGCCGCCTACGAGCAGTACTTC CASSLTTGAAAYEQYF
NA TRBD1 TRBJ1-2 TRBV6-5 TGTGCCAGCAGTTATCGGACGGTAGGACAGGGCCATGGCTACACCTTC CASSYRTVGQGHGYTF
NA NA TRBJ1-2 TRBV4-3 TGCGCCAGCAGCCAACCGGGTGGGGGCGACTATGGCTACACCTTC CASSQPGGGDYGYTF
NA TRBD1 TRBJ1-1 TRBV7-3 TGTGCCAGCAGCGCCAACAGGGGTTCGAACACTGAAGCTTTCTTT CASSANRGSNTEAFF
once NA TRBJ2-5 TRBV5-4 TGTGCCAGCAGTCCGGAAGGAGAGACCCAGTACTTC CASSPEGETQYF
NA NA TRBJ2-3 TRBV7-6 TGTGCCAGCAGCTTAGCCGCCCGCACAGATACGCAGTATTTT CASSLAARTDTQYF
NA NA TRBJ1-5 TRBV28 TGTGCCAGCAGTTTGGTCAGGGGTAGTCAGCCCCAGCATTTT CASSLVRGSQPQHF
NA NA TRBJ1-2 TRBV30 TGTGCCTGGAGTGTGGGCAGGGGCCCTCTCTATGGCTACACCTTC CAWSVGRGPLYGYTF
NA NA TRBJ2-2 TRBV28 TGTGCCAGCAGCCTCGTGGGTATGGACACCGGGGAGCTGTTTTTT CASSLVGMDTGELFF
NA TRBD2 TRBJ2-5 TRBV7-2 TGTGCCAGCAGCCTGAGGGCGGGAGAGGGAACCCAGTACTTC CASSLRAGEGTQYF
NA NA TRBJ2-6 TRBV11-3 TGTGCCAGCAGCTTAGGGCTGGCAGGGCCCGGGGCCAACGTCCTGACTTTC CASSLGLAGPGANVLTF
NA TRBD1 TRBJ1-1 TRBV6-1 TGTGCCAGCAGTGAAATCCGGGACAGGAGGACTGAAGCTTTCTTT CASSEIRDRRTEAFF
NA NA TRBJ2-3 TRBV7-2 TGTGCCAGCAGCTTGCGCGGGGGCACAGATACGCAGTATTTT CASSLRGGTDTQYF
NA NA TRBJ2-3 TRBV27 TGTGCCAGCAGTTTGGGAGCCAGCACAGATACGCAGTATTTT CASSLGASTDTQYF
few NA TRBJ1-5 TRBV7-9 TGTGCCAGCACCACCGGGGGGGGCACTCAGCCCCAGCATTTT CASTTGGGTQPQHF
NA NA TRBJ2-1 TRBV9 TGTGCCAGCAGCGTCGTCTTACGAGATGAGCAGTTCTTC CASSVVLRDEQFF
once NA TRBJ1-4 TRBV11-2 TGTGCCAGCAGCTCCCCACTGGTGACAACTAATGAAAAACTGTTTTTT CASSSPLVTTNEKLFF
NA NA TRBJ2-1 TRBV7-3 TGTGCCAGCAGCTTACCCTCGCGGAATGAGCAGTTCTTC CASSLPSRNEQFF
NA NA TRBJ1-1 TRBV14 TGTGCCAGCAGCCAAGGTGGGGGAGCGAACACTGAAGCTTTCTTT CASSQGGGANTEAFF
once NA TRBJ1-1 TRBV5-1 TGCGCCACCTCGGACAGTGTCAACACTGAAGCTTTCTTT CATSDSVNTEAFF
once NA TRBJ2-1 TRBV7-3 TGTGCCAGCAGCTTAGAGGGATTCAGTGAGCAGTTCTTC CASSLEGFSEQFF
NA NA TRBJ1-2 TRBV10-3 TGTGCCATCAGAGAACCGGGACCCATAGCCCCCTATGGCTACACCTTC CAIREPGPIAPYGYTF
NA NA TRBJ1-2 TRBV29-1 TGCAGCGTTGAATCCAACTATGGCTACACCTTC CSVESNYGYTF
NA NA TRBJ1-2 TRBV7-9 TGTGCCAGCAGCTTAGACCAGGGTAACTATGGCTACACCTTC CASSLDQGNYGYTF
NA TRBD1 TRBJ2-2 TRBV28 TGTGCCAGCGCTTACTCCCCGGGACAGCTAAACACCGGGGAGCTGTTTTTT CASAYSPGQLNTGELFF
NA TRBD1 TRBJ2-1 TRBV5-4 TGTGCCAGCAGCTACGGACAGGGTCTTGTCGATGAGCAGTTCTTC CASSYGQGLVDEQFF
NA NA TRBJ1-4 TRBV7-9 TGCGCCAGCAGCCAGAGTTTACAGGGTCGAGGTGAAAAACTGTTTTTT CASSQSLQGRGEKLFF
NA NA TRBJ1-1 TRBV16 TGTGCCAGCAGCCCGACGGGATCGAACACTGAAGCTTTCTTT CASSPTGSNTEAFF
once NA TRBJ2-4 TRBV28 TGTGCCAGCAGCCCCGGTGGGGGGTCAGGAGCCAAAAACATTCAGTACTTC CASSPGGGSGAKNIQYF
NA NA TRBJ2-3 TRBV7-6 TGTGCCAGCAGCCTGGCCTCCGAGCGCACAGATACGCAGTATTTT CASSLASERTDTQYF
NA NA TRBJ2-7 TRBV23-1 TGCGCCAGCAGAAACTGCTCCTACGAGCAGTACTTC CASRNCSYEQYF
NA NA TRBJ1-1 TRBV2 TGTGCCAGCAGAGAGACATCTTTCGGGACTGAAGCTTTCTTT CASRETSFGTEAFF
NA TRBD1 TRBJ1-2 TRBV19 TGTGCCAGTAAGACCGGGACAGGGGGCGCCGTTGGCTATGGCTACACCTTC CASKTGTGGAVGYGYTF
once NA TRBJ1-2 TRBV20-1 TGCAGTGCTAGCCCCAAGCATGGCTACACCTTC CSASPKHGYTF
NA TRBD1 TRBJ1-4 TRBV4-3 TGCGCCAGCAGCCAAGAGGGACAGGGTAGCGAAAAACTGTTTTTT CASSQEGQGSEKLFF
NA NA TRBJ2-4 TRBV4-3 TGCGCCAGCAGCTCTGGCAGGGTAGACATTCAGTACTTC CASSSGRVDIQYF
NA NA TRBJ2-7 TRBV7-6 TGTGCCAGCAGCTTAGACGGTCTCCTATACGAGCAGTACTTC CASSLDGLLYEQYF
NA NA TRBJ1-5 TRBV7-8 TGTGCCAGCAGCTTAGCGGAGGGGTATAGCAATCAGCCCCAGCATTTT CASSLAEGYSNQPQHF
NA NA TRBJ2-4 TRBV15 TGTGCCACCAGCAGAGATGGGAGCGTGGACATTCAGTACTTC CATSRDGSVDIQYF
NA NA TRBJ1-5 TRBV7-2 TGTGCCAGCAGCTTAGATGGGGGGAGAGATCAGCCCCAGCATTTT CASSLDGGRDQPQHF
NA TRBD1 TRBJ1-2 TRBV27 TGTGCCAGCAGGCGAACAGGGGATGGCTACACCTTC CASRRTGDGYTF
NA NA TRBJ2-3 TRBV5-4 TGTGCCAGCAGGTCCACGACGGGCACAGATACGCAGTATTTT CASRSTTGTDTQYF
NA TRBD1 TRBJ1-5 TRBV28 TGTGCCAGCGTCAGGGGGCGAGTTTTGGGTAGCAATCAGCCCCAGCATTTT CASVRGRVLGSNQPQHF
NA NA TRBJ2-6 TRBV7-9 TGTGCCAGCAGCCTGTATCTATACCAACAAAGTCGGGCCAACGTCCTGACTTTC CASSLYLYQQSRANVLTF
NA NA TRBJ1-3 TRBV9 TGTGCCAGCAGCCCGACAGTTCTCTCTGGAAACACCATATATTTT CASSPTVLSGNTIYF
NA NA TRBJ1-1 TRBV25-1 TGTGCAGTCATGGGGGACACTGAAGCTTTCTTT CAVMGDTEAFF